The 16 T cell receptor beta chains given below trace back to one sample, sequenced in a study of blood T cell repertoires in COVID-19. Clones were read by immunoSEQ multiplex PCR, and TCRdb kept only the in-frame ones, dropping some. In the table there are approximately 70,000 clones, 88% of which are singletons. The specimen was peripheral blood. These receptors were collected from a human donor in a cohort sampled during active COVID-19.

The V and J genes are TRBV28 and TRBJ1-1; TRBD1 might be the D (5 bases). The V gene's germline CDR1 is MDHEN and CDR2 SYDVKM. Between the trimmed V and J ends, which lost 9 bases and 6 bases, there was a span of 17 bases. The length of the CDR3 is 13 residues. This chain's CDR3 is CASQAGRKAEAFF. The CDR3 DNA reads TGTGCCAGTCAGGCAGGGAGGAAGGCTGAAGCTTTCTTT. The complete variable domain, with remaining parts taken from reference TRBV28 and TRBJ1-1, reads DVKVTQSSRYLVKRTGEKVFLECVQDMDHENMFWYRQDPGLGLRLIYFSYDVKMKEKGDIPEGYSVSREKKERFSLILESASTNQTSMYLCASQAGRKAEAFFGQGTRLTVV.

The chain uses TRBV6-2 or TRBV6-3 and TRBJ2-7; D possibly corresponds to TRBD2 (7 bases). Trimming took 2 bases from V and 0 from J, leaving 11 bases between them. Germline V CDR1 and CDR2: MNHEY, SVGEGT. The CDR3 is 15 residues long. The CDR3 sequence: CASSYRGGSSYEQYF. The CDR3 bases are TGTGCCAGCAGTTACAGGGGGGGGAGCTCCTACGAGCAGTACTTC.

This rearrangement joins TRBV9 to TRBJ2-1; 12 positions match TRBD2. CDR3 length equals 15 residues. Germline V CDR1 and CDR2: SGDLS, YYNGEE. Trimming removed 3 bases from V and 7 bases from J; junction bases left unmatched: 5. This chain's CDR3 is CASSETSGSGNEQFF. CDR3 DNA sequence: TGTGCCAGCAGCGAGACTAGCGGGAGCGGGAATGAGCAGTTCTTC.

The chain is built from TRBV7-9 and TRBJ2-5; 7 bases agree with TRBD1. Per the germline V gene, CDR1 is SEHNR and CDR2 is FQNEAQ (reference sequence). The ends lost 3 bases at V and 4 bases at J; junction bases unmatched: 17. This CDR3 is 18 amino acids long. The CDR3 reads CASSFATARDSGRETQYF. The CDR3 nucleotides are TGTGCCAGCAGCTTTGCTACTGCTCGGGACAGTGGAAGAGAGACCCAGTACTTC.

This chain uses TRBV5-6 with TRBJ2-1, with 13 bases lining up with TRBD2. This CDR3 is 16 amino acids long. The trim removed 4 bases at V and 6 bases at J, leaving 7 bases unmatched. Looked up from germline, CDR1 is SGHDT and CDR2 is YYEEEE. CDR3 loop: CASSLITSGRANEQFF. In DNA, the CDR3 is TGTGCCAGCAGCCTCATTACTAGCGGGAGGGCCAATGAGCAGTTCTTC. Using reference TRBV5-6 and TRBJ2-1 for the parts outside the CDR3, the full variable domain is DAGVTQSPTHLIKTRGQQVTLRCSPKSGHDTVSWYQQALGQGPQFIFQYYEEEERQRGNFPDRFSGHQFPNYSSELNVNALLLGDSALYLCASSLITSGRANEQFFGPGTRLTVL.

The rearrangement joins TRBV5-1 to TRBJ2-7; TRBD1 aligns across 9 bases. Looked up from germline, CDR1 is SGHRS and CDR2 is YFSETQ. The ends lost 4 bases at V and 5 bases at J; junction bases unmatched: 7. CDR3 length: 14 residues. The CDR3 protein is CASSLTGQGNEQYF. The CDR3 coding sequence is TGCGCCAGCAGCCTGACGGGACAGGGAAACGAGCAGTACTTC.

The rearrangement links TRBV6-2 or TRBV6-3 to TRBJ2-1, with 13 bases lining up with TRBD2. The CDR3 loop spans 14 amino acids. V lost 5 bases, J lost 9 bases, and 4 bases stayed unmatched. Germline values: CDR1 MNHEY, CDR2 SVGEGT. The CDR3 is CASSTSGGAGEQFF. Written as DNA, the CDR3 is TGTGCCAGCAGTACTAGCGGGGGGGCCGGTGAGCAGTTCTTC.

The CDR3 DNA follows: TGTGCCAGCAGCGTAGATACAGGAAACACCATATATTTT. Its translation: CASSVDTGNTIYF. V and J are TRBV9 and TRBJ1-3; unclear D gene. Trimming left V 0 bases short and J 4 bases short, with 5 bases between. Germline-derived CDR1 and CDR2 are SGDLS and YYNGEE. The CDR3 has 13 amino acids. The variable domain in full, completed from reference TRBV9 and TRBJ1-3, reads DSGVTQTPKHLITATGQRVTLRCSPRSGDLSVYWYQQSLDQGLQFLIQYYNGEERAKGNILERFSAQQFPDLHSELNLSSLELGDSALYFCASSVDTGNTIYFGEGSWLTVV.

This sequence joins TRBV27 and TRBJ1-1; maybe TRBD1 (5 bases). Germline CDR1 reads MNHEY; CDR2 reads SMNVEV (reference sequence). V was cut by 3 bases and J by 4 bases, with 12 bases left in between. There are 14 residues in the CDR3. CDR3 DNA: TGTGCCAGCAGTTTTTCCTCAGGGTCCACTGAAGCTTTCTTT. It yields the protein CASSFSSGSTEAFF.

The genes are TRBV9 and TRBJ1-6, with D unresolved. The CDR3 extends over 15 amino acids. Looked up from germline, CDR1 is SGDLS and CDR2 is YYNGEE. The ends were cut back, 0 bases at V and 9 bases at J, with 13 bases in the middle. CDR3 DNA sequence: TGTGCCAGCAGCGTAGGTCCAGCCGGAGGTTCACCCCTCCACTTT. Translated: CASSVGPAGGSPLHF.

This chain joins TRBV11-3 and TRBJ2-3; 11 nucleotides match TRBD2. J was trimmed by 4 bases and V by 5 bases; bases with no gene match: 2. This CDR3 spans 14 amino acids. CDR1 and CDR2 (germline): SGHNT, YENEEA. Here the CDR3 reads CASSPSGRPDTQYF. The CDR3 DNA follows: TGTGCCAGCAGCCCTAGCGGGAGGCCAGATACGCAGTATTTT.

The chain uses TRBV28 and TRBJ2-4, with a weak D call TRBD2 (6 bases). The CDR3 totals 14 residues. Germline-derived CDR1 and CDR2 are MDHEN and SYDVKM. V was pared by 6 bases and J by 9 bases, with 18 bases between. CDR3 coding DNA: TGTGCCAGCAGCCGCTTACTAGCTCGGGCCATTCAGTACTTC. It encodes CASSRLLARAIQYF. The variable domain in full, completed from reference TRBV28 and TRBJ2-4, reads DVKVTQSSRYLVKRTGEKVFLECVQDMDHENMFWYRQDPGLGLRLIYFSYDVKMKEKGDIPEGYSVSREKKERFSLILESASTNQTSMYLCASSRLLARAIQYFGAGTRLSVL.

This chain joins TRBV5-1 and TRBJ2-2; 12 bases line up with TRBD1. V was clipped by 3 bases and J by 7 bases; unmatched bases: 10. Germline V gene lookup returns CDR1 SGHRS and CDR2 YFSETQ. The CDR3 sequence is 17 residues long. The CDR3 protein is CASSWDRGPIGIGELFF. The CDR3 DNA reads TGCGCCAGCAGCTGGGACAGGGGGCCGATTGGGATCGGGGAGCTGTTTTTT.

V gene TRBV6-1 combines with J gene TRBJ2-7, with 11 bases aligning to TRBD1. V shed 3 bases, J shed 4 bases, and the junction held 20 bases outside the gene matches. Germline V gene data show CDR1 as MNHNS and CDR2 as SASEGT. The CDR3 has 20 residues. In nucleotides, the CDR3 is TGTGCCAGCAGTGACGGTGAAAGGCTGCGGACAGGGGGCTATCTGTACGAGCAGTACTTC. Protein sequence: CASSDGERLRTGGYLYEQYF.

This sequence joins TRBV4-1 and TRBJ2-3; D gene unclear. This CDR3 spans 15 amino acids. Germline loops: CDR1 MGHRA, CDR2 YSYEKL. Deletions cut 2 bases from V and 1 base from J, with 10 bases between. CDR3: CASSQLFPGTDTQYF. In nucleotides, the CDR3 is TGCGCCAGCAGCCAACTGTTCCCGGGCACAGATACGCAGTATTTT.

CDR3 in DNA: TGTGCCAGCAGCTATGATAGCGGGAGGAACAATGAGCAGTTCTTC. Residues: CASSYDSGRNNEQFF. The chain links TRBV5-4 to TRBJ2-1, with TRBD2 identical over 10 bases. The CDR3 extends over 15 amino acids. The trim removed 3 bases at V and 5 bases at J, leaving 5 bases unmatched. CDR1 is SGHNT, CDR2 YYREEE, per germline (reference sequence).